Presented here are 27 T cell receptor beta chains from one specimen sequenced in a study of Ad26.COV2.S vaccination and SARS-CoV-2 variants. Treatment denoted: some 20 received Ad26.COV2.S at low or high dose, single or two shots; roughly five received placebo; per-sample allocation not given. Specimens were obtained on day 63 following the first vaccine or placebo injection. Method: immunoSEQ multiplex PCR; TCRdb's copy keeps in-frame clones and lacks some. The table has 400,000 to 450,000 clones, roughly 90% seen once. This material consisted of peripheral blood, taken in a trial of Ad26.COV2.S vaccine versus placebo. All receptors come from a person between 18 and 60 years old who received the Ad26.COV2.S COVID-19 vaccine or a placebo.

The V and J genes are TRBV5-6 and TRBJ2-1; 7 bases agree with TRBD2. The V gene end was trimmed by 1 base and the J gene end by 9 bases; junction bases not matched to a gene: 4. Germline V gives CDR1 SGHDT, CDR2 YYEEEE. The CDR3 loop spans 13 amino acids. CDR3 loop: CASSLSAGVEQFF. The CDR3 DNA reads TGTGCCAGCAGCTTGAGCGCGGGGGTTGAGCAGTTCTTC.

The rearrangement joins TRBV5-8 to TRBJ1-2; D is ambiguous. The germline gives CDR1 SGHTS, CDR2 YDEGEE. This CDR3 comprises 12 residues. Trimming took 2 bases from V and 2 from J, leaving 4 bases between them. The CDR3 nucleotides read TGTGCCAGCAGCTTCCAAAACTATGGCTACACCTTC. It specifies CASSFQNYGYTF.

The V and J genes are TRBV18 and TRBJ2-3; D remains ambiguous. The V and J ends lost 1 base and 4 bases respectively, with 12 bases between them. The CDR3 covers 15 residues. Germline CDR1 is KGHSH and CDR2 is LQKENI. This CDR3 reads CASSPLSVEADTQYF. The CDR3 DNA sequence: TGTGCCAGCTCACCACTATCGGTTGAGGCAGATACGCAGTATTTT.

The chain carries TRBV28 and TRBJ2-1; tentatively, D is TRBD2 (5 bases). CDR1 MDHEN and CDR2 SYDVKM come from the germline V gene. The CDR3 is 13 residues long. The V end lost 2 bases, the J end lost 10 bases, and 12 bases lay between the germline ends. The CDR3 reads CASSLRLAKEQFF. In DNA, the CDR3 is TGTGCCAGCAGTTTACGGCTAGCCAAAGAGCAGTTCTTC.

This chain joins TRBV7-8 and TRBJ1-1, with D possibly being TRBD1 (5 bases). The ends were cut back, 1 base at V and 5 bases at J, with 14 bases in the middle. Germline loops: CDR1 SGHVS, CDR2 FQNEAQ. The CDR3 spans 15 residues. Here the CDR3 DNA reads TGTGCCAGCAGCTTAGTGGGAAGGGGTTGGACTGAAGCTTTCTTT. Protein sequence: CASSLVGRGWTEAFF.

This chain uses TRBV11-2 with TRBJ2-7; D is tentatively TRBD1 or TRBD2 (5 bases each). Germline loops: CDR1 SGHAT, CDR2 FQNNGV. This CDR3 spans 13 amino acids. The germline V and J ends were trimmed by 5 bases and 5 bases, with 13 bases remaining between them. The CDR3 DNA reads TGTGCCAGCAGCCCGACCCCGGGGCACGAGCAGTACTTC. Residues: CASSPTPGHEQYF.

The rearrangement joins TRBV4-3 to TRBJ2-3; 12 nucleotides agree with TRBD2. The CDR3 totals 17 residues. With V trimmed by 1 base and J by 2 bases, 4 bases remained unmatched. CDR1 is LGHNA and CDR2 is YSLEER in the germline V gene. CDR3 amino acids: CASSQGLAGELTDTQYF. The CDR3 DNA reads as TGCGCCAGCAGCCAAGGACTAGCGGGGGAGCTCACAGATACGCAGTATTTT.

The V and J genes are TRBV6-1 and TRBJ2-7, with D possibly being TRBD2 (5 bases). Germline V gene sequence: CDR1 MNHNS, CDR2 SASEGT. The V gene lost 3 bases and the J gene lost 5 bases, with 5 bases spanning the gap. CDR3 length: 11 amino acids. The CDR3 loop is CASSDGNEQYF. CDR3 coding DNA: TGTGCCAGCAGTGACGGGAACGAGCAGTACTTC.

The chain carries TRBV5-4 and TRBJ1-3; D call uncertain. Germline CDR1 and CDR2: SGHNT and YYREEE (reference sequence). Trimming shortened V by 4 bases and J by 0 bases, and 17 bases separated the two germline ends. The CDR3 consists of 17 residues. The CDR3 DNA sequence: TGTGCCAGCAGCGCTCCGGGAGCCCGGAACTCTGGAAACACCATATATTTT. This codes for CASSAPGARNSGNTIYF.

CDR3 residues: CSVSSNSNQPQHF. CDR3 coding DNA: TGCAGCGTTTCTTCGAATAGCAATCAGCCCCAGCATTTT. The V gene is TRBV29-1, the J gene TRBJ1-5; D ambiguous. Trimming stripped 5 bases from V and 0 bases from J, with 8 bases between. The CDR3 has 13 residues. Per the germline V gene, CDR1 is SQVTM and CDR2 is ANQGSEA.

Comments on this clone: At one boundary the junction diverges from the germline segment, which might be a read error. The V and J genes are TRBV4-1 and TRBJ1-3; D not resolved. The CDR3 is 12 amino acids. The germline V gene encodes CDR1 MGHRA and CDR2 YSYEKL. The DNA for the CDR3 is TGCGCCAGCAGCCATCCGACCAGTCAACTAAATTTT. It codes for CASSHPTSQLNF.

Note on this clone: Additional DNA sequences in this sample encode the identical CDR3. The chain carries TRBV6-2 or TRBV6-3 and TRBJ1-1; D gene ambiguous. Deletions cut 2 bases from V and 0 bases from J, with 7 bases between. There are 14 residues in the CDR3. Germline values: CDR1 MNHEY, CDR2 SVGEGT. For the CDR3, the DNA is TGTGCCAGCAGTTACGGAGGCATGAACACTGAAGCTTTCTTT. Translation gives CASSYGGMNTEAFF.

V is TRBV20-1 and J is TRBJ2-1; TRBD2 agrees at 8 bases. Germline lookup yields CDR1 DFQATT and CDR2 SNEGSKA (reference sequence). V was clipped by 3 bases and J by 1 base; unmatched bases: 5. The CDR3 has 15 residues. The CDR3 sequence is CSASGAGASYNEQFF. CDR3 DNA: TGCAGTGCTAGTGGAGCGGGGGCGTCCTACAATGAGCAGTTCTTC.

The chain carries TRBV2 and TRBJ1-5; no clear D gene. The V gene lost 7 bases and the J gene lost 4 bases, with 14 bases spanning the gap. CDR1 and CDR2 (germline): SNHLY, FYNNEI. The CDR3 has 14 residues. As DNA, the CDR3 is TGTGCCAGCACTGGAGCTGGCAGAAATCAGCCCCAGCATTTT. Translated, it gives CASTGAGRNQPQHF.

The genes are TRBV4-3 and TRBJ2-3; TRBD2 is a possible D gene (5 bases). There are 16 residues in the CDR3. The V and J ends lost 2 bases and 2 bases respectively, with 14 bases between them. Germline V gives CDR1 LGHNA, CDR2 YSLEER. The CDR3 sequence: CASSQLPLAPTDTQYF. The CDR3 region has the DNA TGCGCCAGCAGCCAACTTCCCCTAGCTCCCACAGATACGCAGTATTTT.

This chain links TRBV19 with TRBJ2-5, with 7 bases identical to TRBD1. The CDR3 has 16 residues. CDR1 is LNHDA and CDR2 is SQIVND in the germline V gene (reference sequence). J was trimmed by 2 bases and V by 3 bases; bases with no gene match: 9. The CDR3, as DNA: TGTGCCAGTAGTATCGGTTCGGGACAGCCTCAAGAGACCCAGTACTTC. Encoded protein: CASSIGSGQPQETQYF.

This rearrangement joins TRBV18 to TRBJ1-2, with 9 bases lining up with TRBD1. The length of the CDR3 is 15 residues. CDR1 is KGHSH, CDR2 LQKENI, per germline. Unmatched junction bases numbered 6, after V lost 3 bases and J lost 4 bases. The CDR3 coding sequence is TGTGCCAGCTCACCGGAACAGGGGGCCGTCTATGGCTACACCTTC. This translates into CASSPEQGAVYGYTF.

This clone was detected once. This chain connects TRBV11-2 to TRBJ2-4; unclear D gene. V lost 0 bases, J lost 2 bases, and 14 bases lay in between. The CDR3 length is 17 residues. Germline V gene lookup returns CDR1 SGHAT and CDR2 FQNNGV. CDR3 protein: CASSLDMFGWTKNIQYF. The CDR3 DNA reads TGTGCCAGCAGCTTAGATATGTTTGGGTGGACCAAAAACATTCAGTACTTC.

V usage is TRBV27 and J usage is TRBJ2-5; 7 positions match TRBD2. CDR3 size: 15 residues. Germline V CDR1 and CDR2: MNHEY, SMNVEV (reference sequence). Germline trimming cut 5 bases from V and 8 bases from J; bases unmatched to any gene: 14. CDR3 bases: TGTGCCAGCAGTCCCTCCTGGGGGGGGGAGGAAACCCAGTACTTC. Protein: CASSPSWGGEETQYF.

The V gene is TRBV7-2, the J gene TRBJ2-7; 8 bases fit TRBD2. J gave up 2 bases and V 0 bases, and 3 bases lay outside the gene matches. CDR3 length equals 15 residues. Germline assignment: CDR1 SGHTA and CDR2 FQGNSA. Here the CDR3 reads CASSLASGITYEQYF. For the CDR3, the DNA is TGTGCCAGCAGCTTAGCTAGCGGGATTACCTACGAGCAGTACTTC.

The chain is built from TRBV3-1 (or the pseudogene TRBV3-2) and TRBJ2-4; TRBD2 agrees at 9 bases. There are 17 residues in the CDR3. Trimming cost V 4 bases and J 1 base; bases outside gene matches: 8. Germline CDR1 reads LGHDT; CDR2 reads YNNKEL (reference sequence). DNA for the CDR3: TGTGCCAGCAGCCCGGGACTAGCACTCTCGGCCAAAAACATTCAGTACTTC. Translation: CASSPGLALSAKNIQYF.

The rearrangement links TRBV19 to TRBJ2-7, with TRBD1 matching 10 bases. V lost 3 bases and J lost 1; bases outside the gene matches: 3. There are 15 residues in the CDR3. Germline V lookup: CDR1 LNHDA, CDR2 SQIVND (reference sequence). The CDR3: CASSMGQGLSYEQYF. CDR3 coding DNA: TGTGCCAGTAGTATGGGACAGGGGTTATCCTACGAGCAGTACTTC.

The chain combines TRBV15 with TRBJ2-1; no clear D gene. This CDR3 spans 12 amino acids. The germline V gene has CDR1 LNHNV and CDR2 YYDKDF (reference sequence). Trimming took 0 bases from V and 6 from J, leaving 3 bases between them. The CDR3 here is CATSRDFNEQFF. Here the CDR3 DNA reads TGTGCCACCAGCAGAGATTTCAATGAGCAGTTCTTC. Full variable domain (remainder filled in from reference TRBV15 and TRBJ2-1): DAMVIQNPRYQVTQFGKPVTLSCSQTLNHNVMYWYQQKSSQAPKLLFHYYDKDFNNEADTPDNFQSRRPNTSFCFLDIRSPGLGDTAMYLCATSRDFNEQFFGPGTRLTVL.

The chain combines TRBV3-1 (or the pseudogene TRBV3-2) with TRBJ1-6; the match to TRBD1 covers 8 bases. The germline V gene has CDR1 LGHDT and CDR2 YNNKEL (reference sequence). This CDR3 region has 17 residues. Trimming took 1 base from V and 0 from J; bases not matched to a gene: 2. Here the CDR3 DNA reads TGTGCCAGCAGCCAAGCAGGGGGCAACTCCTATAATTCACCCCTCCACTTT. Protein: CASSQAGGNSYNSPLHF.

This chain connects TRBV3-1 (or the pseudogene TRBV3-2) to TRBJ2-7, with a possible D match to TRBD1 (6 bases). This CDR3 has 16 residues. Germline loops: CDR1 LGHDT, CDR2 YNNKEL (reference sequence). Trimming removed 5 bases at V and 7 bases at J, with 24 bases between. The CDR3 bases are TGTGCCAGCAGCACACAGGGACGGCAGTATCGAGAGGAGCAGTACTTC. It encodes CASSTQGRQYREEQYF.

The chain carries TRBV21-1 and TRBJ2-3; the listed D gene, TRBD1, was not tested against the DNA. TRBV21-1 is assigned pseudogene status. This CDR3 has 18 residues. The CDR3 region is CASSKFRGAGCRTDTQYF. CDR3 DNA: TGTGCCAGCAGCAAATTCAGGGGCGCAGGGTGTAGGACAGATACGCAGTATTTT.

The rearrangement joins TRBV29-1 to TRBJ2-7, with a weak D call TRBD2 (5 bases). With 4 bases removed from V and 0 bases from J, the gap between germline ends came to 16 bases. This CDR3 has 15 amino acids. Germline V gene data show CDR1 as SQVTM and CDR2 as ANQGSEA. The CDR3 DNA reads TGCAGCGTTGTTTTTTTCGCGGGTAGCTCCTACGAGCAGTACTTC. Amino acid sequence: CSVVFFAGSSYEQYF.